Given below is one T cell receptor beta chain in context. The data were produced by immunoSEQ multiplex PCR, yet TCRdb's version contains in-frame clones alone and is incomplete. The sample consists of tens of thousands of clones, approximately 90% of them appearing once. The sample is drawn from a study of PD-1 and CTLA-4 blockade in melanoma. The germline V and J ends were trimmed by 8 bases and 5 bases, with 10 bases remaining between them. This CDR3 contains 12 residues. Germline V lookup: CDR1 MNHEY, CDR2 SMNVEV (reference sequence). The V and J genes are TRBV27 and TRBJ2-1; possible D gene TRBD1, 6 bases. Sequenced material: CD8+ T cells from peripheral blood, taken from a patient given anti-PD-1 treatment. The origin of this receptor is a human donor with melanoma. CDR3 nucleotide sequence: TGTGCCAGCGGCCAGGGGAACAATGAGCAGTTCTTC. Amino acids: CASGQGNNEQFF.